In this sample, the clone carrying this T cell receptor (beta chain) turned up many times. Its antigen is undetermined. Amplification of TCR beta CDR3 regions used RNA as the template. The TCR CDR3 first-round RT-PCR relied on the HTBI primer set. From the multiplex PCR reads, TCRdb called clonotypes with MiXCR, one entry per CDR3 protein. The sample shows more than 550,000 distinct CDR3 sequences, around 15% of them seen only once. Per germline, CDR1 MDHEN and CDR2 SYDVKM. J was trimmed by 6 bases and V by 3 bases; bases with no gene match: 9. This CDR3 is built from 16 residues. The sample originates from a study of T cells in Graves' hyperthyroidism and ophthalmopathy. Findings and caveats of the study: Most thyroid-expanded clonotypes above 0.001 were also found in blood.

Calling Graves' hyperthyroidism stable meant ophthalmopathy did not progress within 18 months. Fresh peripheral blood, 7.5 to 10 ml, yielded the PBMCs. Sequencing was performed on blood. V and J are TRBV28 and TRBJ2-2; 8 bases match TRBD1. This sequence originates from a man aged 45-60 years with Graves' hyperthyroidism. In nucleotides, the CDR3 is TGTGCCAGCAGTTTTTGGGGAACAGGGGGAGCCGGGGAGCTGTTTTTT. It specifies CASSFWGTGGAGELFF.